These 4 T cell receptor beta chains were sequenced from one sample in a study of early T cells in non-severe SARS-CoV-2 infection. TCRdb ran MiXCR on the 5' RACE reads and lists one entry per CDR3 protein. The sample consists of about 110,000 distinct CDR3 sequences, 10% to 15% of them appearing once. Sequencing was performed on whole blood, taken at baseline. The receptors were sampled from an adult who was a healthcare worker with PCR-confirmed SARS-CoV-2 infection or an uninfected control (not recorded which).

The rearrangement joins TRBV9 to TRBJ2-7; the D gene is possibly TRBD1 (5 bases). The CDR3 contains 14 residues. CDR1 and CDR2 (germline): SGDLS, YYNGEE. V was cut by 3 bases and J by 4 bases, with 14 bases left in between. The CDR3 DNA reads as TGTGCCAGCAGCGCCACAGGTGCTTCGTACGAGCAGTACTTC. As protein: CASSATGASYEQYF.

There are many counts of this clonotype. One end of the junction is discordant with germline, which a read error may explain. This rearrangement joins TRBV6-2 or TRBV6-3 to TRBJ1-1; a weak D match, TRBD1 (5 bases). Germline V gene lookup returns CDR1 MNHEY and CDR2 SVGEGT. This CDR3 region has 14 residues. The CDR3 sequence: CASRPGGLSTEAFF. CDR3 sequence (DNA): TGCGCCAGCAGACCGGGGGGACTGAGCACTGAAGCTTTCTTT.

There are a few counts of this clonotype. CDR3 sequence reads: CASSLKVGSLMNTEAFF. DNA of the CDR3: TGTGCCAGCAGTTTAAAAGTGGGCAGTCTAATGAACACTGAAGCTTTCTTT. V is TRBV12-3 or TRBV12-4 and J is TRBJ1-1; D is uncertain. V was pared by 2 bases and J by 0 bases, with 16 bases between. The CDR3 has 17 amino acids.

This clonotype has more than one count but fewer than ten. The V call is TRBV5-1, the J call TRBJ1-2, with 9 bases lining up with TRBD1. Unmatched junction bases numbered 0, after V lost 0 bases and J lost 6 bases. CDR1 and CDR2 (germline): SGHRS, YFSETQ. The CDR3 spans 13 residues. The CDR3 sequence: CASSLGDRDGYTF. As DNA, the CDR3 is TGCGCCAGCAGCTTGGGGGACAGGGATGGCTACACCTTC.